This TCR beta chain was identified in a study of T cell changes during pregnancy in multiple sclerosis. Assay: immunoSEQ multiplex PCR; the TCRdb copy retains only in-frame clones and omits some. The sample holds around 65,000 clones; around 90% are singletons and the top ten take 1.5% to 2%. This clonotype originated in a female donor with multiple sclerosis, enrolled in a pregnancy study. The sample in question was peripheral blood, obtained in the first trimester of pregnancy.

In nucleotides, the CDR3 is TGTGCCAGCAGTTCCCTGCGGAATGAGCAGTTCTTC. It translates to CASSSLRNEQFF. The chain combines TRBV27 with TRBJ2-1, with D hard to call. Trimming took off 4 bases at V and 7 bases at J, with 8 bases between the two ends. The length of the CDR3 is 12 residues. Germline values: CDR1 MNHEY, CDR2 SMNVEV (reference sequence).